Listed below are T cell receptor beta chains from one sample, sequenced in a study of T cell changes during pregnancy in multiple sclerosis. Sequencing was performed with immunoSEQ multiplex PCR; in TCRdb, only in-frame clones are kept and a portion is missing. The sample has about 32,000 clones, about 92% seen once. Here the sequenced sample was CD4+ T cells from peripheral blood mononuclear cells, taken in the second trimester of pregnancy. These TCRs come from a female donor with multiple sclerosis, enrolled in a pregnancy study. Each CDR3 is given with its conserved first and last residue. A D gene is named only where the DNA matches it firmly. Clone size is not always given. Where it is, it says once, few, many or a class for expanded clones.

cdr3_aa cdr3_nt d_call j_call clone_size v_call
CASSQVRGRRMYEQYF TGCGCCAGCAGCCAAGTCCGCGGGAGGAGGATGTACGAGCAGTACTTC TRBD2 TRBJ2-7 once TRBV4-1
CASSDRVNTGELFF TGTGCCAGCAGTGACAGGGTGAACACCGGGGAGCTGTTTTTT - TRBJ2-2 - TRBV25-1
CASSESLARTDTQYF TGTGCCAGCAGTGAAAGCCTAGCGCGCACAGATACGCAGTATTTT - TRBJ2-3 - TRBV2
CASSYSNLATYEQYF TGTGCCAGCAGTTACTCGAATCTAGCAACCTACGAGCAGTACTTC - TRBJ2-7 - TRBV6-5
CASRRPGLALYNEQFF TGTGCCAGCAGGAGACCGGGACTAGCGCTTTACAATGAGCAGTTCTTC TRBD2 TRBJ2-1 - TRBV11-2
CASSLTGGDSNQPQHF TGTGCCAGCAGCTTGACAGGGGGGGATAGCAATCAGCCCCAGCATTTT TRBD1 TRBJ1-5 - TRBV5-5
CASSIVGGNYGYTF TGTGCCAGTAGTATAGTAGGAGGGAACTATGGCTACACCTTC - TRBJ1-2 - TRBV19
CAWTTGTGITNEKLFF TGTGCCTGGACTACCGGGACAGGGATAACTAATGAAAAACTGTTTTTT TRBD1 TRBJ1-4 - TRBV30
CASRPRLIQETQYF TGTGCCAGCAGGCCCAGACTGATCCAAGAGACCCAGTACTTC - TRBJ2-5 - TRBV6-1
CASSGRGWEQFF TGTGCCAGCAGCGGGAGAGGATGGGAGCAGTTCTTC - TRBJ2-1 - TRBV2
CASSVDSNNSPLHF TGTGCCAGCAGCGTTGACAGCAATAATTCACCCCTCCACTTT - TRBJ1-6 - TRBV7-3
CASSSITSGRIHEQFF TGCGCCAGCAGCTCCATAACTAGCGGGAGAATCCATGAGCAGTTCTTC TRBD2 TRBJ2-1 - TRBV5-1
CAWDRGLRPYEQYF TGTGCCTGGGACAGGGGGCTTAGGCCCTACGAGCAGTACTTC TRBD1 TRBJ2-7 once TRBV30
CASSGLAGVYEQYF TGCGCCAGCAGTGGACTAGCGGGAGTCTACGAGCAGTACTTC TRBD2 TRBJ2-7 - TRBV10-2
CAISNQGNTIYF TGTGCCATCAGCAACCAGGGAAACACCATATATTTT - TRBJ1-3 - TRBV10-3
CASSPSQGRETQYF TGTGCCAGCTCACCGTCACAGGGGCGGGAGACCCAGTACTTC TRBD1 TRBJ2-5 once TRBV18
CASSDRLREQFF TGTGCCAGCAGTGACCGACTTAGAGAGCAGTTCTTC - TRBJ2-1 - TRBV6-5
CATLLAGVEQFF TGTGCCACCCTACTAGCGGGAGTTGAGCAGTTCTTC TRBD2 TRBJ2-1 - TRBV6-7
CASSPRRQFTDTQYF TGTGCCAGCAGTCCCCGGAGACAGTTCACAGATACGCAGTATTTT - TRBJ2-3 - TRBV6-5
CASSEHGAGVGTDTQYF TGTGCCAGCAGTGAACATGGGGCGGGAGTTGGAACAGATACGCAGTATTTT TRBD2 TRBJ2-3 few TRBV25-1
CASSLGRGVRGGYTF TGTGCCAGCAGCTTAGGCAGGGGAGTTAGGGGTGGCTACACCTTC - TRBJ1-2 - TRBV5-6
CASTAGGDEKLFF TGCGCCAGCACGGCAGGGGGAGATGAAAAACTGTTTTTT TRBD1 TRBJ1-4 once TRBV4-1
CASSLMPGGYNEQFF TGTGCCAGCAGCCTCATGCCAGGGGGTTACAATGAGCAGTTCTTC TRBD1 TRBJ2-1 - TRBV7-3
CASSDWAGGRDEQFF TGTGCCAGCAGTGACTGGGCGGGAGGCAGGGATGAGCAGTTCTTC TRBD2 TRBJ2-1 - TRBV6-1
CASRTGAYEQYF TGTGCCAGCAGAACGGGAGCCTACGAGCAGTACTTC - TRBJ2-7 - TRBV6-5
CASSVSGRGNVLTF TGTGCCAGCTCAGTTTCAGGGAGGGGCAACGTCCTGACTTTC TRBD2 TRBJ2-6 - TRBV18
CASSQTVTVSYGYTF TGCGCCAGCAGCCAAACGGTTACAGTTAGCTATGGCTACACCTTC - TRBJ1-2 - TRBV4-1
CASSFPGTSGTEQFF TGTGCCAGCAGCTTCCCCGGGACTAGCGGGACTGAGCAGTTCTTC TRBD2 TRBJ2-1 - TRBV5-4